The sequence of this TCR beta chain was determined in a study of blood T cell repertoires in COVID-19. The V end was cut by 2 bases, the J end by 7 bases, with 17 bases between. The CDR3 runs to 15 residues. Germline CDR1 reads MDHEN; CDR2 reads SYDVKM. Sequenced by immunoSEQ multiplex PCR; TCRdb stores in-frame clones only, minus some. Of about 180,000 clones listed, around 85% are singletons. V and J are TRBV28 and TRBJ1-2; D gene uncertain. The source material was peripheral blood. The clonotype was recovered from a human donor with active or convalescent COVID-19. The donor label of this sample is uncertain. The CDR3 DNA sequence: TGTGCCAGCAGTTTAGAAGGGAGTTCGGGGTTTGGCTACACCTTC. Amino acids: CASSLEGSSGFGYTF.